Reported below is one T cell receptor beta chain. Germline values: CDR1 SGHTA, CDR2 FQGNSA. V dropped 5 bases and J dropped 3 bases, with 14 bases sitting between them. The CDR3 runs 14 residues. The data stem from a study of CD8+CD57+ T cells in acquired aplastic anemia. Study-wide context: The average for DNA from sorted CD4+ and CD8+ cells was 3.2 ug.

Patients included in sequencing had previously demonstrated CD8+CD57+ cell expansion by flow cytometry. Investigators profiled TCR beta VDJ and CDR3 from genomic DNA template. TCRdb independently ran MiXCR on the reads; one entry per CDR3 protein. Altogether fewer than 85,000 distinct CDR3 sequences are present, 60% to 75% being singletons, with the ten largest covering about 82%. This sequence originates from a human donor with aplastic anemia. The rearrangement uses TRBV7-2 and TRBJ2-7; D not resolved. Sequencing was performed on sorted CD4+, CD8+, or CD8+CD57+ T cells (not recorded which) from PBMCs. The CDR3 sequence is CASSRTAIGYEQYF. CDR3 DNA: TGTGCCAGCAGCCGAACGGCCATAGGCTACGAGCAGTACTTC.